A selection of T cell receptor beta chains follows, all from one sample in a study of response to subunit inactivated influenza vaccine. Each CDR3 protein is one row after TCRdb ran MiXCR on the RT-PCR reads. The profile shows more than 450,000 distinct CDR3 sequences, approximately 12% of them singletons. Sequencing used PBMCs from blood, obtained on the day of vaccination. These receptors originate from a man aged 50 to 59 who received an inactivated influenza vaccine. Both conserved end residues are part of each CDR3. A D gene is named only where the DNA matches it firmly. For some rows the clone size is stated as once, few or many, or as a class when expanded; others skip it.

cdr3_aa	cdr3_nt	v_call	clone_size	d_call	j_call
CATSDSRRGSAETQYF	TGTGCCACCAGTGATTCCCGCAGGGGCAGTGCGGAGACCCAGTACTTC	TRBV24-1	many	NA	TRBJ2-5
CATSRGGQGINEQYF	TGTGCCACCAGCAGAGGGGGACAGGGAATAAACGAGCAGTACTTC	TRBV15	NA	TRBD1	TRBJ2-7
CASSQDRLAGGSTDTQYF	TGTGCCAGCAGCCAAGATCGGCTAGCGGGAGGGAGCACAGATACGCAGTATTTT	TRBV3-1	few	TRBD2	TRBJ2-3
CSVMGQPSSYEQYF	TGCAGCGTGATGGGACAGCCAAGCTCCTACGAGCAGTACTTC	TRBV29-1	few	TRBD1	TRBJ2-7
CASSSTQGGSYNEQFF	TGTGCCAGCAGCTCAACACAGGGGGGCTCCTACAATGAGCAGTTCTTC	TRBV7-9	NA	TRBD1	TRBJ2-1
CASSYGTSGRSDTQYF	TGTGCCAGCAGTTACGGGACTAGCGGGAGGTCAGATACGCAGTATTTT	TRBV6-7	few	TRBD2	TRBJ2-3
CASSFGGRREYYNEQFF	TGCGCCAGCAGCTTTGGGGGGCGGCGTGAGTACTACAATGAGCAGTTCTTC	TRBV5-1	many	NA	TRBJ2-1
CASSLVGNSNQPQHF	TGTGCCAGCAGCTTGGTGGGAAATAGCAATCAGCCCCAGCATTTT	TRBV5-5	few	NA	TRBJ1-5
CSVVTGYYGYTF	TGCAGCGTTGTGACCGGGTACTATGGCTACACCTTC	TRBV29-1	NA	NA	TRBJ1-2
CASARVTGELFF	TGTGCCAGTGCACGGGTCACCGGGGAGCTGTTTTTT	TRBV19	NA	NA	TRBJ2-2
CASSYDRGWEETQYF	TGTGCCAGCAGCTACGACAGGGGCTGGGAGGAGACCCAGTACTTC	TRBV7-9	few	TRBD1	TRBJ2-5
CALRGGDTQYF	TGTGCCCTCAGGGGTGGAGATACGCAGTATTTT	TRBV10-3	NA	NA	TRBJ2-3
CASSYIIAGGGTYEQYF	TGTGCCAGCAGTTATATTATAGCGGGAGGTGGGACCTACGAGCAGTACTTC	TRBV6-5	few	TRBD2	TRBJ2-7
CASSLAPGQNTGELFF	TGCGCCAGCAGCTTGGCCCCGGGACAGAACACCGGGGAGCTGTTTTTT	TRBV5-1	NA	NA	TRBJ2-2
CASSPPPGQLAYEQYF	TGTGCCAGCTCACCACCACCGGGACAACTGGCGTACGAGCAGTACTTC	TRBV18	NA	NA	TRBJ2-7
CSARDWTGLPDTQYF	TGCAGTGCTAGAGATTGGACAGGGTTGCCAGATACGCAGTATTTT	TRBV20-1	NA	TRBD1	TRBJ2-3
CASSLKSGVGTRSTDTQYF	TGTGCCAGCAGCTTAAAGTCGGGGGTTGGGACGCGGAGCACAGATACGCAGTATTTT	TRBV7-3	NA	NA	TRBJ2-3
CASSVRSGLNLPSYNEQFF	TGTGCCAGCAGCGTAAGATCGGGACTTAACCTCCCAAGCTACAATGAGCAGTTCTTC	TRBV11-1	many	NA	TRBJ2-1
CCARDSETGIYEQYF	TGCTGTGCTAGAGATAGTGAGACAGGGATCTACGAGCAGTACTTC	TRBV20-1	NA	TRBD1	TRBJ2-7
CASSFLTDTQYF	TGTGCCAGCAGTTTCCTCACAGATACGCAGTATTTT	TRBV12-3/TRBV12-4	many	NA	TRBJ2-3
CSASGVSYEQYF	TGCAGTGCTAGCGGGGTCTCCTACGAGCAGTACTTC	TRBV20-1	NA	NA	TRBJ2-7
CSASKGLAGETQYF	TGCAGTGCTAGCAAGGGACTAGCTGGGGAGACCCAGTACTTC	TRBV20-1	NA	TRBD2	TRBJ2-5
CASRGTVNNEQFF	TGCGCCAGCAGAGGGACAGTAAACAATGAGCAGTTCTTC	TRBV4-1	NA	TRBD1	TRBJ2-1
CASSLERVGGEQFF	TGTGCCAGCAGCTTAGAACGTGTCGGGGGTGAGCAGTTCTTC	TRBV7-2	few	NA	TRBJ2-1
CASSSSGRPQETQYF	TGTGCCAGCAGCTCTAGCGGGAGGCCCCAAGAGACCCAGTACTTC	TRBV7-9	few	TRBD2	TRBJ2-5
CASSYRTDGGSPLHF	TGTGCCAGCAGTTACCGGACAGACGGCGGTTCACCCCTCCACTTT	TRBV6-2/TRBV6-3	NA	NA	TRBJ1-6
CASSLEFGGRGEQFF	TGTGCCAGCAGCTTAGAGTTTGGCGGGAGGGGAGAGCAGTTCTTC	TRBV11-2	few	TRBD2	TRBJ2-1
CASSASGAPSETQYF	TGCGCCAGCAGCGCGTCAGGGGCCCCCTCGGAGACCCAGTACTTC	TRBV5-1	NA	NA	TRBJ2-5
CASTAGSGNEQFF	TGTGCCAGCACGGCGGGGTCGGGCAATGAGCAGTTCTTC	TRBV6-1	few	NA	TRBJ2-1
CSARDGTGRNIQYF	TGCAGTGCTAGAGACGGGACAGGGAGGAACATTCAGTACTTC	TRBV20-1	many	TRBD1	TRBJ2-4
CASSLQPGHSNEKLFF	TGCGCCAGCAGCTTACAACCGGGACACTCTAATGAAAAACTGTTTTTT	TRBV5-1	many	NA	TRBJ1-4
CATAAPGLAQQETQYF	TGTGCCACCGCTGCACCGGGACTAGCGCAGCAAGAGACCCAGTACTTC	TRBV24-1	NA	TRBD2	TRBJ2-5
CAKERSPSYEQYF	TGTGCCAAAGAAAGGTCCCCCTCCTACGAGCAGTACTTC	TRBV19	NA	NA	TRBJ2-7
CSVDRGVGQFF	TGCAGCGTTGATCGAGGGGTCGGGCAGTTCTTC	TRBV29-1	few	NA	TRBJ2-1
CSVGLANEQFF	TGCAGTGTAGGCCTTGCCAATGAGCAGTTCTTC	TRBV20-1	NA	NA	TRBJ2-1
CASSLGSREQYF	TGTGCCAGCAGCTTAGGATCCAGAGAGCAGTACTTC	TRBV7-9	few	NA	TRBJ2-7
CASSDRIGTEAFF	TGTGCCAGCAGTGACAGGATTGGCACTGAAGCTTTCTTT	TRBV6-1	few	NA	TRBJ1-1
CASSPSRGDNTGELFF	TGTGCCAGCAGCCCCTCCAGGGGTGATAACACCGGGGAGCTGTTTTTT	TRBV7-9	few	NA	TRBJ2-2
CASSQDRMGFSYEQYF	TGTGCCAGCAGCCAAGATCGGATGGGGTTCTCCTACGAGCAGTACTTC	TRBV14	many	NA	TRBJ2-7
CASSSRNNQPQHF	TGTGCCAGCAGTTCCAGAAACAATCAGCCCCAGCATTTT	TRBV12-3/TRBV12-4	many	NA	TRBJ1-5
CASSLGAGKYETQYF	TGTGCCAGCAGCTTAGGCGCAGGGAAGTACGAGACCCAGTACTTC	TRBV7-2	many	NA	TRBJ2-5
CASSLVSGGQYNEQFF	TGCGCCAGCAGCTTGGTTAGCGGGGGGCAGTACAATGAGCAGTTCTTC	TRBV5-1	NA	TRBD2	TRBJ2-1
CAWDRGDEQYF	TGTGCATGGGACAGGGGTGACGAGCAGTACTTC	TRBV6-7	few	TRBD1	TRBJ2-7
CASSSQGKVKYEQYF	TGTGCCAGCAGTTCTCAGGGAAAGGTGAAATACGAGCAGTACTTC	TRBV12-3/TRBV12-4	NA	NA	TRBJ2-7
CASSARQDTGELFF	TGTGCCAGCAGCGCCCGACAGGACACCGGGGAGCTGTTTTTT	TRBV7-2	NA	NA	TRBJ2-2
CASRTPQGVSYNEQFF	TGTGCCAGCAGAACCCCGCAGGGGGTCTCCTACAATGAGCAGTTCTTC	TRBV28	few	TRBD1	TRBJ2-1
CASSTGTGSETQYF	TGTGCCAGCAGTACCGGGACAGGGTCAGAGACCCAGTACTTC	TRBV6-1	NA	TRBD1	TRBJ2-5